The 32 T cell receptor beta chains below come from one sample, sequenced in a study of blood T cell repertoires in COVID-19 (dated by TCRdb to about 2020). The method behind the library was the immunoSEQ multiplex PCR assay. TCRdb took this table from immuneACCESS and kept in-frame rearrangements with V and J called. Such tables lack part of the clones; where checked against another copy, unresolved V genes explain under half of the gap, and the rest is unexplained. The sample profile shows fewer than 200,000 clones; around 74% of them were found once. The ten largest clones add up to around 8% of the sample. Sequencing was carried out using peripheral blood. The receptors shown here come from an older woman with COVID-19, enrolled during active disease.

V is TRBV6-1 and J is TRBJ1-6; perhaps TRBD1 as D (6 bases). The V and J ends lost 1 base and 8 bases respectively, with 9 bases between them. The CDR3 contains 14 residues. CDR1 and CDR2 from the germline V gene are MNHNS and SASEGT. CDR3 coding DNA: TGTGCCAGCAGTGAAGGGGGGGGCCATTCACCCCTCCACTTT. This gives the protein CASSEGGGHSPLHF.

The chain links TRBV5-1 to TRBJ2-2; 7 nucleotides agree with TRBD2. V was pared by 1 base and J by 6 bases, with 9 bases of the junction left unmatched. The V gene's germline CDR1 is SGHRS and CDR2 YFSETQ. The CDR3 is 16 amino acids. DNA of the CDR3: TGCGCCAGCAGCTTGATGGGCGGGAGTAACGCCGGGGAGCTGTTTTTT. This gives the protein CASSLMGGSNAGELFF.

The V call is TRBV28, the J call TRBJ1-3; D is possibly TRBD1 (5 bases). V shed 7 bases and J shed 0 bases, with 16 bases lying between them. CDR3 length: 16 residues. CDR1 and CDR2 from the germline V gene are MDHEN and SYDVKM. The CDR3 nucleotides read TGTGCCAGCACCCTCGGCAGGGCTGTCTCTGGAAACACCATATATTTT. Translating gives CASTLGRAVSGNTIYF.

This clone was counted a few times. The V gene is TRBV6-5, the J gene TRBJ1-6, with 8 bases fitting TRBD1. The CDR3 extends over 14 amino acids. V gave up 7 bases and J gave up 6 bases; unmatched junction bases: 5. Germline-derived CDR1 and CDR2 are MNHEY and SVGAGI. CDR3 DNA: TGTGCCAGCACGGACAGGGTCTTTAATTCACCCCTCCACTTT. This translates into CASTDRVFNSPLHF.

The chain couples TRBV6-5 to TRBJ2-2; the D gene is possibly TRBD1 (5 bases). CDR3 length: 15 amino acids. Between the trimmed V and J ends, which lost 4 bases and 4 bases, there was a span of 13 bases. In germline, CDR1 is MNHEY, CDR2 SVGAGI. The CDR3 loop reads CASSFGRVGTGELFF. CDR3 nucleotides: TGTGCCAGCAGTTTTGGCAGGGTGGGCACCGGGGAGCTGTTTTTT.

The chain joins TRBV10-3 to TRBJ2-3, with D tentatively TRBD2 (5 bases). The CDR3 spans 14 residues. Trimming left V 6 bases short and J 5 bases short, with 15 bases between. Germline values: CDR1 ENHRY, CDR2 SYGVKD. The CDR3 DNA is TGTGCCATCAGGCCCATTGAGGGCGGAGATACGCAGTATTTT. Encoded protein: CAIRPIEGGDTQYF.

The chain employs TRBV9 and TRBJ2-5, with 9 bases fitting TRBD1. The trim removed 0 bases at V and 4 bases at J, leaving 4 bases unmatched. Germline V gene sequence: CDR1 SGDLS, CDR2 YYNGEE. The CDR3 extends over 15 amino acids. In DNA form, the CDR3 reads TGTGCCAGCAGCGTAGTGGGACAGGGTGGAGAGACCCAGTACTTC. It yields the protein CASSVVGQGGETQYF.

This clone appeared once. J is TRBJ2-7 and V is TRBV19, with D maybe TRBD2 (5 bases). The CDR3 extends over 14 amino acids. Germline CDR1 is LNHDA and CDR2 is SQIVND (reference sequence). Trimming left V 5 bases short and J 3 bases short, with 14 bases between. The CDR3 DNA reads as TGTGCCAGTAGTCCCCGGGAAGGCCGCTACGAGCAGTACTTC. Translated: CASSPREGRYEQYF. The whole variable domain, filled in from reference TRBV19 and TRBJ2-7, reads DGGITQSPKYLFRKEGQNVTLSCEQNLNHDAMYWYRQDPGQGLRLIYYSQIVNDFQKGDIAEGYSVSREKKESFPLTVTSAQKNPTAFYLCASSPREGRYEQYFGPGTRLTVT.

The genes are TRBV5-1 and TRBJ2-1; D perhaps matches TRBD1 (6 bases). V was cut by 0 bases and J by 10 bases, with 17 bases left in between. Germline V gives CDR1 SGHRS, CDR2 YFSETQ. The CDR3 has 15 residues. The CDR3 DNA reads TGCGCCAGCAGCTTGGATAGGGGGATGGGTTTCGAGCAGTTCTTC. Amino acid sequence: CASSLDRGMGFEQFF.

The chain joins TRBV1 to TRBJ2-7; the table calls TRBD1, which could not be checked here. TRBV1 is a pseudogene. The CDR3 length is 14 residues. The CDR3 coding sequence is TGCACCAGCAGCCAAGAGGCACCTCCCTACGAGCAGTACGTC. Encoded protein: CTSSQEAPPYEQYV.

This rearrangement joins TRBV28 to TRBJ1-3; D gene uncertain. Germline loops: CDR1 MDHEN, CDR2 SYDVKM. Trimming shortened V by 6 bases and J by 7 bases, and 22 bases separated the two germline ends. CDR3 length: 16 amino acids. The CDR3 DNA is TGTGCCAGCAGGTCGGCAGGCTTCGTCAGCGGGAACACCATATATTTT. As protein: CASRSAGFVSGNTIYF.

The rearrangement joins TRBV2 to TRBJ2-5; 10 bases agree with TRBD2. V was clipped by 4 bases and J by 1 base; unmatched bases: 3. CDR1 and CDR2 (germline): SNHLY, FYNNEI. This CDR3 spans 15 amino acids. CDR3 nucleotide sequence: TGTGCCAGCAGTGCCGGGACTAGCGTCCAAGAGACCCAGTACTTC. Translation gives CASSAGTSVQETQYF.

The chain recombines TRBV28 with TRBJ2-7; the D gene is possibly TRBD2 (5 bases). V gave up 3 bases and J gave up 2 bases, with 11 bases separating them. This CDR3 is built from 14 residues. From germline, CDR1 is MDHEN and CDR2 SYDVKM. In nucleotides, the CDR3 is TGTGCCAGCAGTTTGCGGGTAGCCACCTACGAGCAGTACTTC. This encodes CASSLRVATYEQYF.

The chain has TRBV9 and TRBJ2-7, with a possible D match to TRBD2 (5 bases). The CDR3 loop spans 15 amino acids. Germline CDR1 SGDLS, CDR2 YYNGEE. V was trimmed by 0 bases and J by 0 bases, leaving 10 bases between them. CDR3: CASSVEVGDSYEQYF. CDR3 sequence (DNA): TGTGCCAGCAGCGTAGAAGTCGGGGACTCCTACGAGCAGTACTTC.

The chain joins TRBV18 to TRBJ1-5; D is unresolved. The CDR3 has 14 residues. With 3 bases removed from V and 8 bases from J, the gap between germline ends came to 14 bases. Looked up from germline, CDR1 is KGHSH and CDR2 is LQKENI. The DNA of the CDR3 is TGTGCCAGCTCACCCGCGGGAAGTGTGGAGCCCCAGCATTTT. Amino acid sequence: CASSPAGSVEPQHF.

The rearrangement joins TRBV5-6 to TRBJ2-7; weak D call: TRBD1 (6 bases). The CDR3 contains 14 residues. CDR1 and CDR2 from the germline V gene are SGHDT and YYEEEE. V lost 0 bases to trimming and J lost 2 bases, with 9 bases between them. CDR3 sequence: CASSLGQVTYEQYV. The DNA for the CDR3 is TGTGCCAGCAGCTTGGGACAGGTTACCTACGAGCAGTACGTC.

This chain links TRBV30 with TRBJ2-6; 7 nucleotides line up with TRBD1. V was clipped by 8 bases and J by 0 bases; unmatched bases: 4. The CDR3 length is 14 residues. From germline, CDR1 is GTSNPN and CDR2 SVGIG (reference sequence). The CDR3 protein is CAGDRDSGANVLTF. The CDR3, as DNA: TGTGCCGGAGACAGGGACTCTGGGGCCAACGTCCTGACTTTC. Variable domain in full (rest from reference TRBV30 and TRBJ2-6): SQTIHQWPATLVQPVGSPLSLECTVEGTSNPNLYWYRQAAGRGLQLLFYSVGIGQISSEVPQNLSASRPQDRQFILSSKKLLLSDSGFYLCAGDRDSGANVLTFGAGSRLTVL.

The gene calls are TRBV5-1 and TRBJ2-2, with a possible D match to TRBD2 (6 bases). The germline V gene has CDR1 SGHRS and CDR2 YFSETQ. This CDR3 is 14 amino acids long. V lost 0 bases, J lost 5 bases, and 8 bases lay in between. CDR3 nucleotide sequence: TGCGCCAGCAGCTTGGCGGGGGTAACCGGGGAGCTGTTTTTT. This encodes CASSLAGVTGELFF. The whole variable domain, filled in from reference TRBV5-1 and TRBJ2-2, reads KAGVTQTPRYLIKTRGQQVTLSCSPISGHRSVSWYQQTPGQGLQFLFEYFSETQRNKGNFPGRFSGRQFSNSRSEMNVSTLELGDSALYLCASSLAGVTGELFFGEGSRLTVL.

This clone was seen once. The rearrangement joins TRBV11-2 to TRBJ2-5, with D possibly being TRBD2 (6 bases). The ends were cut back, 5 bases at V and 7 bases at J, with 20 bases in the middle. The germline CDR1 and CDR2 sequences are SGHAT and FQNNGV. This CDR3 spans 15 amino acids. The CDR3 protein is CASSHRLEGPGTQYF. The DNA for the CDR3 is TGTGCCAGCAGCCATCGCCTGGAGGGCCCAGGGACCCAGTACTTC. Together with reference TRBV11-2 and TRBJ2-5, the CDR3 gives the full variable domain: EAGVAQSPRYKIIEKRQSVAFWCNPISGHATLYWYQQILGQGPKLLIQFQNNGVVDDSQLPKDRFSAERLKGVDSTLKIQPAKLEDSAVYLCASSHRLEGPGTQYFGPGTRLLVL.

J is TRBJ2-7 and V is TRBV7-8; TRBD1 agrees at 7 bases. V dropped 4 bases and J dropped 0; count of bases not matched to a gene: 9. There are 16 residues in the CDR3. Germline V gives CDR1 SGHVS, CDR2 FQNEAQ. The CDR3 spells CASSWGQSKSSYEQYF. In nucleotides, the CDR3 is TGTGCCAGCAGCTGGGGACAGAGCAAGAGCTCCTACGAGCAGTACTTC.

This clone was detected only a few times. This rearrangement joins TRBV7-9 to TRBJ1-5, with 9 bases matching TRBD1. CDR1 and CDR2 from the germline V gene are SEHNR and FQNEAQ (reference sequence). V lost 5 bases, J lost 5 bases, and 13 bases stayed unmatched. The CDR3 sequence is 17 residues long. The CDR3 nucleotides read TGTGCCAGCAGCAGGGGCGGGGGACAGGGAAAGGATCAGCCCCAGCATTTT. Protein sequence: CASSRGGGQGKDQPQHF.

This clone was observed a few times. This rearrangement joins TRBV6-6 to TRBJ1-5; 8 bases align to TRBD1. V gave up 7 bases and J gave up 5 bases; unmatched junction bases: 13. The germline V gene has CDR1 MNHNY and CDR2 SVGAGI (reference sequence). This CDR3 is built from 16 residues. For the CDR3, the DNA is TGTGCCAGCATCTTACTCCCGGACAGGGCTCATCAGCCCCAGCATTTT. This gives the protein CASILLPDRAHQPQHF.

The chain has TRBV3-1 (or the pseudogene TRBV3-2) and TRBJ2-3; 10 positions match TRBD2. This CDR3 spans 19 amino acids. Germline-derived CDR1 and CDR2 are LGHDT and YNNKEL (reference sequence). J was trimmed by 0 bases and V by 0 bases; bases with no gene match: 9. The CDR3 nucleotides are TGTGCCAGCAGCCAAGAATCGTCTAGCGGGAGTTCTAGCACAGATACGCAGTATTTT. Translating it yields CASSQESSSGSSSTDTQYF.

The chain joins TRBV6-6 to TRBJ1-4; D may be TRBD1 (5 bases). Trimming stripped 5 bases from V and 9 bases from J, with 16 bases between. CDR1 MNHNY and CDR2 SVGAGI come from the germline V gene (reference sequence). This CDR3 has 14 amino acids. This CDR3 reads CASSPGREYKKLFF. The CDR3 region has the DNA TGTGCCAGCAGTCCAGGGAGGGAATACAAAAAACTGTTTTTT.

A word on this clone: Germline and junction disagree at one end, which may indicate a read error. The chain employs TRBV6-1 and TRBJ1-2, with 12 bases identical to TRBD1. This CDR3 is built from 15 residues. Germline CDR1 and CDR2: MNHNS and SASEGT. CDR3 in amino acids: CASSEDLGQGAIHAF. CDR3 DNA sequence: TGTGCCAGCAGTGAGGATTTGGGACAGGGGGCCATCCACGCCTTC.

The genes are TRBV5-4 and TRBJ2-1; TRBD2 is a possible D gene (5 bases). Germline assignment: CDR1 SGHNT and CDR2 YYREEE (reference sequence). The length of the CDR3 is 14 residues. V was trimmed by 0 bases and J by 5 bases, leaving 9 bases between them. DNA of the CDR3: TGTGCCAGCAGCTTGGTCGGGAACCACAATGAGCAGTTCTTC. Translated: CASSLVGNHNEQFF.

The gene calls are TRBV6-2 or TRBV6-3 and TRBJ1-5, with D perhaps matching TRBD1 (5 bases). This CDR3 has 17 amino acids. Per germline, CDR1 MNHEY and CDR2 SVGEGT. V was shortened by 2 bases and J by 0 bases, with 14 bases between the two germline ends. The CDR3 nucleotides are TGTGCCAGCAGTTACGCCGGGACTGCTAATAGCAATCAGCCCCAGCATTTT. Translating gives CASSYAGTANSNQPQHF.

This chain joins TRBV7-9 and TRBJ1-2; the match to TRBD1 covers 7 bases. The CDR3 covers 16 residues. The germline V gene has CDR1 SEHNR and CDR2 FQNEAQ (reference sequence). V shed 7 bases and J 4 bases; nucleotides not matched to a gene: 15. The CDR3 DNA sequence: TGTGCCAGCATCCTCACTCCGGGACAGCACCCCTATGGCTACACCTTC. This gives the protein CASILTPGQHPYGYTF. Combining the CDR3 with reference TRBV7-9 and TRBJ1-2 gives the whole variable domain DTGVSQNPRHKITKRGQNVTFRCDPISEHNRLYWYRQTLGQGPEFLTYFQNEAQLEKSRLLSDRFSAERPKGSFSTLEIQRTEQGDSAMYLCASILTPGQHPYGYTFGSGTRLTVV.

The chain recombines TRBV6-6 with TRBJ2-3, with 8 nucleotides matching TRBD2. The CDR3 contains 15 residues. Germline V gene sequence: CDR1 MNHNY, CDR2 SVGAGI (reference sequence). The trim removed 6 bases at V and 5 bases at J, leaving 10 bases unmatched. In nucleotides, the CDR3 is TGTGCCAGCAGCGGTCCCGGGGGGGGTAGAGATACGCAGTATTTT. Translated, it gives CASSGPGGGRDTQYF.

The chain joins TRBV9 to TRBJ2-7, with 7 bases matching TRBD1. Germline CDR1 is SGDLS and CDR2 is YYNGEE. This CDR3 spans 15 amino acids. V lost 0 bases, J lost 5 bases, and 8 bases stayed unmatched. The CDR3 DNA sequence: TGTGCCAGCAGCGTAGAAGGGGGCGCGTTGAACGAGCAGTACTTC. This encodes CASSVEGGALNEQYF.

The V call is TRBV29-1, the J call TRBJ1-2; D unresolved. The germline V gene has CDR1 SQVTM and CDR2 ANQGSEA. Trimming took 3 bases from V and 0 from J, leaving 8 bases between them. This CDR3 spans 13 amino acids. The chain's CDR3 is CSVEKAANYGYTF. In DNA form, the CDR3 reads TGCAGCGTTGAGAAAGCCGCTAACTATGGCTACACCTTC.

The genes are TRBV2 and TRBJ2-7; 11 bases are a match to TRBD2. CDR1 is SNHLY and CDR2 is FYNNEI in the germline V gene. The J segment lost 3 bases and the V segment lost 4 bases, leaving 2 bases of the junction unmatched. This CDR3 has 14 residues. The CDR3 DNA reads TGTGCCAGCAGTGGACTAGCGGGGCTCTACGAGCAGTACTTC. This translates into CASSGLAGLYEQYF.